These 21 T cell receptor beta chains came from one sample sequenced in a study of radiotherapy plus CTLA-4 blockade in lung cancer. Generated by immunoSEQ multiplex PCR, the TCRdb table keeps only in-frame clones and is missing some. Among 62,000 or so clones, 65% to 80% were seen once, and the ten largest hold roughly 10%. This sample comprised peripheral blood, obtained from a patient treated with radiotherapy plus ipilimumab. The receptors originated from a human donor with non-small cell lung cancer who had a complete response to radiotherapy plus ipilimumab.

This chain connects TRBV2 to TRBJ1-2; a possible D gene is TRBD1 (6 bases). V was pared by 8 bases and J by 9 bases, with 16 bases between. This CDR3 spans 12 amino acids. In germline, CDR1 is SNHLY, CDR2 FYNNEI. This CDR3 reads CASVFVGDSYTF. CDR3 coding DNA: TGTGCCAGCGTTTTTGTAGGGGACAGCTACACCTTC. Combining the CDR3 with reference TRBV2 and TRBJ1-2 gives the whole variable domain EPEVTQTPSHQVTQMGQEVILRCVPISNHLYFYWYRQILGQKVEFLVSFYNNEISEKSEIFDDQFSVERPDGSNFTLKIRSTKLEDSAMYFCASVFVGDSYTFGSGTRLTVV.

The V call is TRBV29-1, the J call TRBJ2-5, with D uncertain. Germline V gives CDR1 SQVTM, CDR2 ANQGSEA. The CDR3 has 11 residues. Between the trimmed V and J ends, which lost 8 bases and 4 bases, there was a span of 11 bases. The DNA for the CDR3 is TGCAGCTCCCAGGCGTCAGAGACCCAGTACTTC. Protein product: CSSQASETQYF.

The chain has TRBV2 and TRBJ2-2; D gene ambiguous. The V end was cut by 1 base, the J end by 5 bases, with 11 bases between. The germline V gene encodes CDR1 SNHLY and CDR2 FYNNEI. This CDR3 is 15 amino acids long. CDR3 region: CASSEEVRGTGELFF. The CDR3 bases are TGTGCCAGCAGTGAAGAGGTTAGAGGTACCGGGGAGCTGTTTTTT.

The genes are TRBV25-1 and TRBJ2-5; D remains unclear. The V gene lost 2 bases and the J gene lost 4 bases, with 14 bases spanning the gap. CDR3 length equals 15 residues. CDR1 is MGHDK, CDR2 SYGVNS, per germline. CDR3: CASSEPPRVAETQYF. The CDR3 coding sequence is TGTGCCAGCAGTGAACCCCCAAGGGTGGCAGAGACCCAGTACTTC.

The chain links TRBV30 to TRBJ2-7; no definite D call. There are 13 residues in the CDR3. The germline gives CDR1 GTSNPN, CDR2 SVGIG (reference sequence). Trimming shortened V by 1 base and J by 3 bases, and 10 bases separated the two germline ends. Written as DNA, the CDR3 is TGTGCCTGGAGTGCCCCCGGAATCTACGAGCAGTACTTC. It translates to CAWSAPGIYEQYF.

This chain links TRBV19 with TRBJ1-2; D perhaps matches TRBD1 (6 bases). The CDR3 sequence is 14 residues long. Trimming shortened V by 4 bases and J by 4 bases, and 13 bases separated the two germline ends. Germline CDR1 reads LNHDA; CDR2 reads SQIVND (reference sequence). The CDR3 here is CASSTPDSFYGYTF. Here the CDR3 DNA reads TGTGCCAGTAGTACCCCGGACAGCTTCTATGGCTACACCTTC.

The rearrangement links TRBV28 to TRBJ2-7; the D is unclear. The CDR3 has 12 amino acids. V gave up 3 bases and J gave up 2 bases, with 5 bases separating them. Per the germline V gene, CDR1 is MDHEN and CDR2 is SYDVKM. The CDR3 region is CASSLGAYEQYV. The DNA for the CDR3 is TGTGCCAGCAGTTTGGGCGCCTACGAGCAGTACGTC.

V and J are TRBV7-9 and TRBJ1-1; possible D gene TRBD1, 5 bases. Trimming shortened V by 5 bases and J by 7 bases, and 8 bases separated the two germline ends. This CDR3 is built from 11 residues. CDR1 is SEHNR, CDR2 FQNEAQ, per germline (reference sequence). CDR3 amino acids: CASSQGDEAFF. CDR3 DNA sequence: TGTGCCAGCAGCCAGGGTGATGAAGCTTTCTTT.

The V call is TRBV10-3, the J call TRBJ2-7, with 8 bases matching TRBD1. J was trimmed by 2 bases and V by 6 bases; bases with no gene match: 6. Germline V lookup: CDR1 ENHRY, CDR2 SYGVKD. This CDR3 is built from 14 residues. This chain's CDR3 is CAIRAQQGAYEQYF. The CDR3, as DNA: TGTGCCATCAGGGCCCAACAGGGGGCCTACGAGCAGTACTTC.

This sequence joins TRBV6-5 and TRBJ1-6; TRBD1 matches 7 bases. This CDR3 is built from 15 residues. Trimming took 4 bases from V and 6 from J; bases not matched to a gene: 6. Germline V CDR1 and CDR2: MNHEY, SVGAGI. As DNA, the CDR3 is TGTGCCAGCAGTTCACAGGGGAGGAGTAATTCACCCCTCCACTTT. This translates into CASSSQGRSNSPLHF.

This clone was picked up a small number of times. This chain links TRBV6-1 with TRBJ1-2; D unresolved. The germline V and J ends were trimmed by 2 bases and 3 bases, with 1 base remaining between them. The length of the CDR3 is 11 residues. Germline V CDR1 and CDR2: MNHNS, SASEGT. CDR3 protein: CASSEHYGYTF. CDR3 in DNA: TGTGCCAGCAGTGAACACTATGGCTACACCTTC.

Note on this clone: The junction departs from germline at one end; a sequencing error may be responsible. The rearrangement uses TRBV7-9 and TRBJ2-5, with unresolved D. The CDR3 extends over 12 amino acids. Germline V gene sequence: CDR1 SEHNR, CDR2 FQNEAQ (reference sequence). The CDR3 bases are TGTGCCAGCAGCCTACGAGAAGTAGTCTTGAACTTC. Residues: CASSLREVVLNF.

The chain joins TRBV7-9 to TRBJ2-3, with 14 bases fitting TRBD2. CDR3 length: 18 amino acids. The junction had 10 bases not matched to a gene; V was cut back by 6 bases and J by 2 bases. Germline loops: CDR1 SEHNR, CDR2 FQNEAQ (reference sequence). The CDR3: CASSPGTSGRSLTDTQYF. DNA of the CDR3: TGTGCCAGCAGTCCCGGGACTAGCGGGAGAAGTCTCACAGATACGCAGTATTTT.

This sequence joins TRBV25-1 and TRBJ2-5; unclear D gene. Germline V gives CDR1 MGHDK, CDR2 SYGVNS. Trimming cost V 6 bases and J 5 bases, with 10 bases left between them. The CDR3 extends over 12 amino acids. CDR3 coding DNA: TGTGCCAGCAGGGATTTGCGGGAGACCCAGTACTTC. It codes for CASRDLRETQYF.

The chain links TRBV19 to TRBJ1-2, with 7 bases aligning to TRBD1. Per germline, CDR1 LNHDA and CDR2 SQIVND (reference sequence). The CDR3 has 14 amino acids. Losses at the gene ends were 5 bases for V and 7 bases for J; bases not matched to a gene: 10. DNA of the CDR3: TGTGCCAGTAGTCCCGACAGGGTGAGAGGTGGCTACACCTTC. Translation gives CASSPDRVRGGYTF. The full variable domain, completed using reference TRBV19 and TRBJ1-2, is DGGITQSPKYLFRKEGQNVTLSCEQNLNHDAMYWYRQDPGQGLRLIYYSQIVNDFQKGDIAEGYSVSREKKESFPLTVTSAQKNPTAFYLCASSPDRVRGGYTFGSGTRLTVV.

The genes are TRBV10-3 and TRBJ1-1, with D possibly being TRBD1 (5 bases). The CDR3 sequence is 14 residues long. Looked up from germline, CDR1 is ENHRY and CDR2 is SYGVKD. The ends were cut back, 6 bases at V and 1 base at J, with 12 bases in the middle. The CDR3 loop reads CAIRTGGTNTEAFF. CDR3 in DNA: TGTGCCATCAGAACAGGTGGGACGAACACTGAAGCTTTCTTT.

This chain connects TRBV19 to TRBJ2-7; 7 nucleotides align to TRBD1. The CDR3 is 15 amino acids. The germline V gene encodes CDR1 LNHDA and CDR2 SQIVND (reference sequence). V shed 4 bases and J 3 bases; nucleotides not matched to a gene: 9. DNA of the CDR3: TGTGCCAGTAGTACTAAAGGACAGGTGGGCTACGAGCAGTACTTC. Protein: CASSTKGQVGYEQYF.

The genes are TRBV11-3 and TRBJ1-1; D remains unclear. The CDR3 runs 15 residues. The germline V and J ends were trimmed by 3 bases and 1 base, with 12 bases remaining between them. Germline V gives CDR1 SGHNT, CDR2 YENEEA. The CDR3 nucleotides read TGTGCCAGCAGCTTCTCTTCGGACGGGAACACTGAAGCTTTCTTT. Translation gives CASSFSSDGNTEAFF.

This clone was seen only once. The chain links TRBV4-1 to TRBJ2-1, with TRBD1 matching 7 bases. The CDR3 contains 16 residues. Germline-derived CDR1 and CDR2 are MGHRA and YSYEKL. J lost 4 bases, V lost 1 base, and 7 bases had no gene match. The CDR3, as DNA: TGCGCCAGCAGCCAAGGACAGGGTACGGGGTACAATGAGCAGTTCTTC. It is translated as CASSQGQGTGYNEQFF.

The CDR3: CASSLVRDRGFGGYTF. For the CDR3, the DNA is TGTGCCAGCAGCTTGGTCCGGGACAGGGGTTTTGGTGGCTACACCTTC. The rearrangement joins TRBV5-6 to TRBJ1-2, with TRBD1 matching 10 bases. Germline CDR1 SGHDT, CDR2 YYEEEE. This CDR3 contains 16 residues. V dropped 0 bases and J dropped 7; count of bases not matched to a gene: 9.

V gene TRBV7-2 combines with J gene TRBJ2-1, with TRBD2 identical over 14 bases. CDR1 is SGHTA and CDR2 is FQGNSA in the germline V gene. The CDR3 contains 15 residues. The V gene end was trimmed by 5 bases and the J gene end by 10 bases; junction bases not matched to a gene: 7. As DNA, the CDR3 is TGTGCCAGCAGCCAGACTAGCGGGAGGGCCAGGGAGCAGTTCTTC. Translating gives CASSQTSGRAREQFF. The full variable domain, in which reference TRBV7-2 and TRBJ2-1 provide the parts outside the CDR3, is GAGVSQSPSNKVTEKGKDVELRCDPISGHTALYWYRQSLGQGLEFLIYFQGNSAPDKSGLPSDRFSAERTGGSVSTLTIQRTQQEDSAVYLCASSQTSGRAREQFFGPGTRLTVL.